Presented here are 4 T cell receptor beta chains from one specimen sequenced in a study of CD8 T cells in ankylosing spondylitis (TCRdb year 2017). Preparation of the library involved 5' RACE. Data came from an Illumina HiSeq 2500. TCRdb reran the public reads through fastp at Q25 and MiXCR, keeping productive beta chains. Every CDR3 protein is listed once, alongside the most common genes and DNA of its rows. Recorded for this sample are about 130,000 distinct CDR3 sequences; 6% to 8.5% of them occurred a single time. Together, the top ten hold 9% to 15% of the sample. Sequencing was done on a sample of blood, either unsorted or a sorted T cell fraction (not recorded which). The receptors were gathered from a male donor with ankylosing spondylitis or in good health (not recorded which).

At least ten counts were recorded for this clonotype. This chain links TRBV12-3 or TRBV12-4 with TRBJ2-3, with 8 nucleotides matching TRBD2. The CDR3 has 14 amino acids. Trimming took 4 bases from V and 6 from J; bases not matched to a gene: 6. The CDR3 protein is CASSSRLAPDTQYF. As DNA, the CDR3 is TGTGCCAGCAGTTCTAGACTAGCGCCCGATACGCAGTATTTT.

This clonotype was detected many times. The chain employs TRBV7-3 and TRBJ2-5; 7 bases fit TRBD1. The V gene's germline CDR1 is SGHTA and CDR2 FQGTGA. The trim removed 0 bases at V and 1 base at J, leaving 2 bases unmatched. CDR3 length: 15 residues. The CDR3: CASSLTWDSQETQYF. CDR3 bases: TGTGCCAGCAGCTTAACCTGGGACAGCCAAGAGACCCAGTACTTC.

This clonotype was seen at least ten times. The rearrangement uses TRBV5-1 and TRBJ2-4; perhaps TRBD1 as D (5 bases). This CDR3 comprises 15 residues. Germline CDR1 reads SGHRS; CDR2 reads YFSETQ. V lost 4 bases and J 6 bases, leaving 17 bases between the germline ends. The CDR3 sequence is CASSIQGADSNIQYF. CDR3 in DNA: TGCGCCAGCAGCATTCAAGGGGCGGATTCAAACATTCAGTACTTC.

CDR3 sequence reads: CASSSQGHDIQYF. The CDR3 nucleotides are TGTGCCAGCAGCTCACAGGGGCATGACATTCAGTACTTC. The J gene is TRBJ2-4, the V gene TRBV7-9; 7 bases match TRBD1. After removal of 4 bases from V and 8 bases from J, the junction contained 5 bases not matched to a gene. The CDR3 is 13 amino acids. Germline V lookup: CDR1 SEHNR, CDR2 FQNEAQ (reference sequence). The variable domain in full, with the rest retrieved from reference TRBV7-9 and TRBJ2-4, is DTGVSQNPRHKITKRGQNVTFRCDPISEHNRLYWYRQTLGQGPEFLTYFQNEAQLEKSRLLSDRFSAERPKGSFSTLEIQRTEQGDSAMYLCASSSQGHDIQYFGAGTRLSVL.